This T cell receptor (beta chain) was obtained from a study of CD8 T cells in Susac syndrome. Trimming removed 4 bases from V and 3 bases from J; junction bases left unmatched: 10. The CDR3 runs 15 residues. Germline V gives CDR1 SGDLS, CDR2 YYNGEE. A quantity of about 0.5 to 1 ug RNA underwent reverse transcription using random hexamers. TCR beta CDR3 was amplified by immunoSEQ covering 54 Vbeta and 13 Jbeta. MiXCR, run by TCRdb on the immunoSEQ multiplex PCR reads, gives a single entry per CDR3 protein. Of around 80,000 distinct CDR3 sequences listed, around nine tenths are singletons. This clonotype has just one count. The authors sequenced TCR beta from blood CD8+ and CD4+ T cells. Negative isolation yielded CD4+ and CD8+ T cells, and FACS enriched TEMRA cells.

The specimen sequenced was CD8+ T cells from PBMCs. The receptor's source is a human donor with multiple sclerosis. The chain employs TRBV9 and TRBJ2-7, with 7 bases fitting TRBD2. The CDR3 sequence: CASSLGGSSNYEQYF. In nucleotides, the CDR3 is TGTGCCAGCAGCTTGGGGGGGAGCTCCAACTACGAGCAGTACTTC.